This T cell receptor beta chain was sequenced for a study of blood T cells in healthy people across ages. Study results and limitations: Diversity was higher, and naive CD4+ cells more numerous, in long-lived donors than in aged donors.

With respect to this clonotype: The antigen remains unidentified.

Alongside a J-beta primer mix, a sample-barcoded 5' primer served in a second PCR lasting roughly 7 to 12 cycles. One entry per CDR3 protein results from TCRdb running MiXCR on the 5' RACE reads. The data hold over 550,000 distinct CDR3 sequences, with under 30% observed a single time. The TCR comes from a woman aged 80 or over in good health. Sequencing was done on a sample of blood.

The CDR3 sequence is CASSPLAFASYEQYF. The CDR3 DNA is TGTGCCAGCAGCCCCTTGGCATTTGCCTCCTACGAGCAGTACTTC. V gene TRBV3-1 combines with J gene TRBJ2-7, with unresolved D. The CDR3 runs 15 residues. Trimming removed 4 bases from V and 0 bases from J, with 13 bases in between. Germline loops: CDR1 LGHDT, CDR2 YNNKEL (reference sequence).